This T cell receptor (beta chain) appears in the sequencing data of a study of beta chain features in type 1 diabetes. Findings of the study overall: Across patients, naive, central memory and Treg TCRB repertoires exhibited apparently greater similarity than was observed across healthy donors. Small HLA sub-analyses could not settle whether HLA shapes TCRB rearrangement. VDJ junctions from type 1 diabetes patients carried fewer insertions and larger deletions.

The V gene end was trimmed by 9 bases and the J gene end by 2 bases; junction bases not matched to a gene: 8. This CDR3 spans 14 amino acids. CDR1 is LNHNV and CDR2 is YYDKDF in the germline V gene (reference sequence). As concerns this clone: Its target is unknown.

Expressed TCRB transcripts were sequenced because the entire RNA isolate underwent reverse transcription. Clones were sequenced by immunoSEQ multiplex PCR, and TCRdb holds only the in-frame ones, with some missing. The sample yields over 700,000 clones, around a sixth seen once. Sampling consisted of one heparinised blood draw per donor, averaging around 120 mL. The TCR originated in a woman under 30 in good health. The sequenced material came from naive CD4+ T cells from blood. The V and J genes are TRBV15 and TRBJ2-7; 9 nucleotides match TRBD1. CDR3 coding DNA: TGTGCCACTAGGCCGGGACAGGGAACCTACGAGCAGTACTTC. Protein product: CATRPGQGTYEQYF. Based on the CDR3 plus reference TRBV15 and TRBJ2-7, the full variable domain is DAMVIQNPRYQVTQFGKPVTLSCSQTLNHNVMYWYQQKSSQAPKLLFHYYDKDFNNEADTPDNFQSRRPNTSFCFLDIRSPGLGDTAMYLCATRPGQGTYEQYFGPGTRLTVT.